What follows is one T cell receptor beta chain and its context. The germline V gene has CDR1 SNHLY and CDR2 FYNNEI. The CDR3 sequence is 15 residues long. The V segment lost 4 bases and the J segment 4 bases; nucleotides outside the gene matches: 6. This specimen comes from a study of blood T cell repertoires in COVID-19. The method was immunoSEQ multiplex PCR; TCRdb's version includes in-frame clones alone and lacks a portion of them. The sample lists about 210,000 clones; approximately 91% were seen once. This TCR was recovered from a woman aged 40 to 50 with acute or convalescent COVID-19. Sequenced input: peripheral blood. This rearrangement joins TRBV2 to TRBJ2-5; 10 bases line up with TRBD2. For the CDR3, the DNA is TGTGCCAGCAGTGGCTTAGCGGGGGGTCGAGAGACCCAGTACTTC. The encoded protein is CASSGLAGGRETQYF.